This paragraph reports one T cell receptor (beta chain). Methods used by the authors: Reference gene primers were amplified, and this amplification served to estimate nucleated cell counts. This table comes from immunoSEQ multiplex PCR, and its TCRdb copy is limited to in-frame clones, with some not included. V, J and clone size are taken as reported in that table, and D and trimming were inferred from the DNA itself. There are over 85,000 clones in the sample; 70% to 85% occur only once, and just under 25% lies in the top ten. The CDR3 consists of 17 residues. Looked up from germline, CDR1 is LGHDT and CDR2 is YNNKEL (reference sequence). Trimming took 7 bases from V and 0 from J, leaving 19 bases between them. These data come from a study of blood T cell repertoires in COVID-19. Background on the study: Collection of acute and convalescent COVID-19 samples took place in the United States, Italy and Spain. Nucleic acid was either cDNA or gDNA, and it came from T cells, B-cell-depleted T cells, or PBMCs.

This clonotype was obtained from a man aged 55 to 70 with acute or convalescent COVID-19. The chain employs TRBV3-1 (or the pseudogene TRBV3-2) and TRBJ1-3; weak D call: TRBD1 (6 bases). Sequencing was carried out using peripheral blood. In nucleotides, the CDR3 is TGTGCCAGCACCCCCCGACTGGGGGCCAGCTCTGGAAACACCATATATTTT. This encodes CASTPRLGASSGNTIYF.